The 6 T cell receptor beta chains below were found in one sample sequenced in a study of blood T cell repertoires in COVID-19. Using immunoSEQ multiplex PCR, the repertoire was profiled, and TCRdb retains in-frame clones only, with some absent. The repertoire holds approximately 64,000 clones, with around nine tenths as singletons. Sequences were obtained from PBMCs or T cells enriched from blood (not recorded which). All receptors come from a woman aged 40 to 55 who had recovered from COVID-19.

This chain joins TRBV5-1 and TRBJ1-1; no definite D call. CDR3 length equals 14 residues. V was shortened by 1 base and J by 1 base, with 8 bases between the two germline ends. The germline CDR1 and CDR2 sequences are SGHRS and YFSETQ. The CDR3 DNA reads TGCGCCAGCAGCTTGCTCGTCAGGAACACTGAAGCTTTCTTT. As protein: CASSLLVRNTEAFF.

CDR3 coding DNA: TGTGCCAGCAGGGGACTAGCGGGGGGGAGTGGGTCCCAGTACTTC. Protein sequence: CASRGLAGGSGSQYF. V gene TRBV2 combines with J gene TRBJ2-5; TRBD2 aligns across 16 bases. This CDR3 is built from 15 residues. Germline V CDR1 and CDR2: SNHLY, FYNNEI. The junction had 7 bases not matched to a gene; V was cut back by 6 bases and J by 9 bases.

This clone was observed a few times. The rearrangement uses TRBV9 and TRBJ2-2; TRBD1 agrees at 9 bases. This CDR3 contains 17 residues. V dropped 3 bases and J dropped 6; count of bases not matched to a gene: 12. The V gene's germline CDR1 is SGDLS and CDR2 YYNGEE. Here the CDR3 DNA reads TGTGCCAGCAGCGAGCCTCACAGGGGGCGGTCGGCCGGGGAGCTGTTTTTT. Amino acid sequence: CASSEPHRGRSAGELFF.

The chain is built from TRBV11-2 and TRBJ1-3; no firm D call. The length of the CDR3 is 15 residues. From germline, CDR1 is SGHAT and CDR2 FQNNGV. V lost 1 base to trimming and J lost 3 bases, with 10 bases between them. The CDR3 protein is CASSLVASGGNTIYF. Here the CDR3 DNA reads TGTGCCAGCAGCTTAGTAGCGTCGGGTGGAAACACCATATATTTT.

The rearrangement joins TRBV5-1 to TRBJ1-1, with 9 bases identical to TRBD1. In germline, CDR1 is SGHRS, CDR2 YFSETQ. The junction had 10 bases not matched to a gene; V was cut back by 4 bases and J by 6 bases. This CDR3 spans 15 amino acids. CDR3 bases: TGCGCCAGCAGCGTCGACTCACAGGGGGCCGCTGAAGCTTTCTTT. It encodes CASSVDSQGAAEAFF.

The V call is TRBV11-2, the J call TRBJ2-1; D not resolved. Germline CDR1 reads SGHAT; CDR2 reads FQNNGV. Trimming stripped 1 base from V and 3 bases from J, with 10 bases between. This CDR3 has 15 amino acids. In DNA, the CDR3 is TGTGCCAGCAGCTTAGGGTCCCTAGTCTACAATGAGCAGTTCTTC. It is translated as CASSLGSLVYNEQFF.